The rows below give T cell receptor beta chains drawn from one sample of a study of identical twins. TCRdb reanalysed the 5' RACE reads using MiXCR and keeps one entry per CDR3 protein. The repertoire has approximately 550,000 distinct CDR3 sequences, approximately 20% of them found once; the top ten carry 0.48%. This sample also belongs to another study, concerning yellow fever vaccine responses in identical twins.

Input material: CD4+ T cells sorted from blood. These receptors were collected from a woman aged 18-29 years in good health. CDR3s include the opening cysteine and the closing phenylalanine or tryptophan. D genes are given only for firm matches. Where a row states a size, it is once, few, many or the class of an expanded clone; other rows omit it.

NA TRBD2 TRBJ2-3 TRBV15 TGTGCCACCAGCAGAGTCCGGGAGGGCCCCACAGATACGCAGTATTTT CATSRVREGPTDTQYF
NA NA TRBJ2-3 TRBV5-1 TGCGCCAGCAGACCACCGGGGGGCGGCAGATCAGATACGCAGTATTTT CASRPPGGGRSDTQYF
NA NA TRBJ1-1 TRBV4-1 TGCGCCAGCAGAATGACGGAAGGACTAGACACTGAAGCTTTCTTT CASRMTEGLDTEAFF
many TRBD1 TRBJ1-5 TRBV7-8 TGTGCCAGCAGCTTAGACAGGGGGTTTAATCAGCCCCAGCATTTT CASSLDRGFNQPQHF
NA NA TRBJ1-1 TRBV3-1 TGTGCCAGCAGCCAGGGATTCGGGCAGGGTGAAGCTTTCTTT CASSQGFGQGEAFF
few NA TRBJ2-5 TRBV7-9 TGTGCCAGCAGCTTAGGGGCGGCAGAGACCCAGTACTTC CASSLGAAETQYF
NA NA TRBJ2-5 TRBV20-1 TGCAGTGCTAGACTGACTAGAGGAGAGACCCAGTACTTC CSARLTRGETQYF
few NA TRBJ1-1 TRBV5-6 TGTGCCAGCAGCTCGGACAGTAGAAACACTGAAGCTTTCTTT CASSSDSRNTEAFF
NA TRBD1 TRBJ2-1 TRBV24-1 TGTGCCACCAGTGCCGCAGACAGGGCGCCCTCCAATGAGCAGTTCTTC CATSAADRAPSNEQFF
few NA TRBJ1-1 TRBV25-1 TGTGCCAGCAGTTCTATAGGCACTGAAGCTTTCTTT CASSSIGTEAFF
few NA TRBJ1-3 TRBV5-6 TGTGCCAGCAGCTACACCCGGATTTACGGAAACACCATATATTTT CASSYTRIYGNTIYF
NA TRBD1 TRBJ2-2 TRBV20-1 TGCAGTGCTACCCGACAGGGGGCGTTGACCGGGGAGCTGTTTTTT CSATRQGALTGELFF
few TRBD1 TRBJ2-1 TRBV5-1 TGCGCCAGCAGCCCAGACAGGGGGAATTTGAATGAGCAGTTCTTC CASSPDRGNLNEQFF
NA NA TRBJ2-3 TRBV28 TGTGCCAGCAGCCGGGGTACAAATACGCAGTATTTT CASSRGTNTQYF
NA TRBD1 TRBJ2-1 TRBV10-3 TGTGCCATCAGTGGGCCGCAGGGACAGGGAACCTACAATGAGCAGTTCTTC CAISGPQGQGTYNEQFF
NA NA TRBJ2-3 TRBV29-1 TGCAGCGTTGAAGATCGACTAGTTGCAGATACGCAGTATTTT CSVEDRLVADTQYF
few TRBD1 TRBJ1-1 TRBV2 TGTGCCAGATCAGAGGGGACAGGGAGATTGATGGCTGAAGCTTTCTTT CARSEGTGRLMAEAFF
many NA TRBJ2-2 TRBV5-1 TGCGCCAGCAGCTTGGCTCGGAACACCGGGGAGCTGTTTTTT CASSLARNTGELFF
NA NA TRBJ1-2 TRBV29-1 TGCAGCGTAGGCAAGGACAGCATCTTAAACTATGGCTACACCTTC CSVGKDSILNYGYTF
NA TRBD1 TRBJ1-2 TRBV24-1 TGTGCCACCAAGTCAGGGGGCGCGAGGGACTATGGCTACACCTTC CATKSGGARDYGYTF
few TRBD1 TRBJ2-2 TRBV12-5 TGTGCTAGTGGATCGACGACAGGGGGTCCGGGGGAGCTGTTTTTT CASGSTTGGPGELFF
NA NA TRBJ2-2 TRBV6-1 TGTGCCAGCAGTGATAAGGGGGAGGTCGGGGAGCTGTTTTTT CASSDKGEVGELFF
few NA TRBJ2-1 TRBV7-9 TGTGCCAGCAGCCAAAGTATATCGTTCAATGAGCAGTTCTTC CASSQSISFNEQFF
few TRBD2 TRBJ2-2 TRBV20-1 TGCAGTGCTAGAGATCGGGAGGGACTGCTGAACACCGGGGAGCTGTTTTTT CSARDREGLLNTGELFF
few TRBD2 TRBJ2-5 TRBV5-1 TGCGCCAGCAGCACTAGCGGGGGGCAAGAGACCCAGTACTTC CASSTSGGQETQYF
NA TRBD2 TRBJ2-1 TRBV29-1 TGCAGCGTTGAAGGAGCGGGAGGGTACAATGAGCAGTTCTTC CSVEGAGGYNEQFF